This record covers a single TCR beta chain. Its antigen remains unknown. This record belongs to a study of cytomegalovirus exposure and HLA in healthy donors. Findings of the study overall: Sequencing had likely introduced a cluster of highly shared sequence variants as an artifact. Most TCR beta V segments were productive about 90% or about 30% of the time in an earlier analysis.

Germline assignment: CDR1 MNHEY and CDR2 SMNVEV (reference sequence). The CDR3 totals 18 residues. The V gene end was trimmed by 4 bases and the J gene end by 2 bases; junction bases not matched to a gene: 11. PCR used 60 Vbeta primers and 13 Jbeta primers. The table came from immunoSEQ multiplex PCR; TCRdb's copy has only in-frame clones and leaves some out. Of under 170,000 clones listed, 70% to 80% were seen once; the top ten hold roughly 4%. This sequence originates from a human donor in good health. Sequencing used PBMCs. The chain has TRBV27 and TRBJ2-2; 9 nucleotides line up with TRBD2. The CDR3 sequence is CASSWGWGLALNTGELFF. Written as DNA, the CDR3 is TGTGCCAGCAGTTGGGGATGGGGACTAGCCCTAAACACCGGGGAGCTGTTTTTT.